One sample yielded the 5 T cell receptor beta chains listed below, sequenced in a study of technical replicates of blood from a handful of donors. TCRdb keeps only in-frame clones here, not all; method: immunoSEQ multiplex PCR. The sample shows 50,000 to 70,000 clones, around 88% of them seen only once. Input material: PBMCs. These receptors all stem from a human donor in good health. Some clones in this sample may be carry-over from other donors' samples.

This clone occurred once. The chain has TRBV4-3 and TRBJ1-2, with D unresolved. V dropped 0 bases and J dropped 10 bases, with 12 bases sitting between them. CDR3 length: 13 amino acids. Germline-derived CDR1 and CDR2 are LGHNA and YSLEER. The CDR3 nucleotides read TGCGCCAGCAGCCAAGATCGGGAAGCATACTACACCTTC. It translates to CASSQDREAYYTF.

The rearrangement joins TRBV11-2 to TRBJ1-3; a possible D gene is TRBD1 (5 bases). In germline, CDR1 is SGHAT, CDR2 FQNNGV. Trimming took off 7 bases at V and 0 bases at J, with 16 bases between the two ends. The CDR3 has 16 residues. The CDR3 reads CASTEWGGLSGNTIYF. The CDR3 DNA reads TGTGCCAGCACCGAGTGGGGGGGACTCTCTGGAAACACCATATATTTT.

The chain is built from TRBV5-1 and TRBJ1-1, with D perhaps matching TRBD1 (6 bases). CDR3 size: 15 residues. V gave up 0 bases and J gave up 1 base, with 10 bases separating them. CDR1 is SGHRS and CDR2 is YFSETQ in the germline V gene. The CDR3 is CASSLAGRGNTEAFF. CDR3 nucleotides: TGCGCCAGCAGCTTGGCGGGCAGGGGGAACACTGAAGCTTTCTTT.

The count of this clone is one. CDR3: CALEPGSPYEQYF. Here the CDR3 DNA reads TGTGCCCTGGAGCCGGGGTCCCCCTACGAGCAGTACTTC. The rearrangement links TRBV30 to TRBJ2-7, with D possibly TRBD2 on 5 matching bases. The V gene lost 8 bases and the J gene lost 2 bases, with 16 bases spanning the gap. CDR3 length: 13 residues. Germline CDR1 reads GTSNPN; CDR2 reads SVGIG (reference sequence).

This chain connects TRBV4-3 to TRBJ2-5; 11 bases line up with TRBD2. V dropped 3 bases and J dropped 2; count of bases not matched to a gene: 11. The CDR3 loop spans 18 amino acids. Looked up from germline, CDR1 is LGHNA and CDR2 is YSLEER. The CDR3 sequence: CASSHDILAGASQETQYF. CDR3 nucleotide sequence: TGCGCCAGCAGCCACGATATACTAGCGGGGGCCTCACAAGAGACCCAGTACTTC.